These 13 T cell receptor beta chains were all obtained from the same sample, sequenced in a study of molecular identifiers for immune sequencing clone quantification. TCRdb analysed the PCR reads with MiXCR anew, one entry per CDR3 protein. The sample contains around 300,000 distinct CDR3 sequences, about 22% of which appear only once. The sequenced sample consisted of naive CD8+ T cells from blood, with Jurkat cell RNA spiked in. As for subset: FACS-sorted CD8+CD4-CCR7+CD45RA+ naive T cells. These TCRs come from a human donor in good health. Some libraries in this study had Jurkat cell RNA spiked in.

This clonotype was detected many times. The chain is built from TRBV20-1 and TRBJ2-3, with D possibly TRBD1 on 6 matching bases. Trimming cost V 6 bases and J 0 bases, with 13 bases left between them. Germline-derived CDR1 and CDR2 are DFQATT and SNEGSKA (reference sequence). The CDR3 is 14 residues long. The DNA for the CDR3 is TGCAGTGCGGTCCACAGGGAAAGCACAGATACGCAGTATTTT. This sequence encodes CSAVHRESTDTQYF.

This clonotype showed up many times. The chain carries TRBV28 and TRBJ2-7; 7 bases map to TRBD2. Germline V gene lookup returns CDR1 MDHEN and CDR2 SYDVKM. The CDR3 is made up of 12 amino acids. Trimming removed 3 bases from V and 6 bases from J; junction bases left unmatched: 2. The CDR3: CASSLGGTEQYF. The CDR3 nucleotides read TGTGCCAGCAGTTTGGGAGGGACCGAGCAGTACTTC. The entire variable domain, with the rest obtained from reference TRBV28 and TRBJ2-7, is as follows: DVKVTQSSRYLVKRTGEKVFLECVQDMDHENMFWYRQDPGLGLRLIYFSYDVKMKEKGDIPEGYSVSREKKERFSLILESASTNQTSMYLCASSLGGTEQYFGPGTRLTVT.

This clonotype was observed a few times. The chain couples TRBV29-1 to TRBJ1-1, with D unclear. CDR3 length: 13 amino acids. Between the trimmed V and J ends, which lost 0 bases and 6 bases, there was a span of 11 bases. Germline lookup yields CDR1 SQVTM and CDR2 ANQGSEA. The CDR3 nucleotides read TGCAGCGTTGAAGAGTCCCCCTGGGCTGAAGCTTTCTTT. This translates into CSVEESPWAEAFF.

The sample holds many counts of this clonotype. The chain employs TRBV5-1 and TRBJ1-1; a possible D gene is TRBD1 (5 bases). CDR3 size: 13 residues. CDR1 and CDR2 (germline): SGHRS, YFSETQ. The ends were cut back, 5 bases at V and 3 bases at J, with 11 bases in the middle. In DNA form, the CDR3 reads TGCGCCAGCAGTGCGGGGGACTACACTGAAGCTTTCTTT. It encodes CASSAGDYTEAFF.

This clonotype has only a few counts. The rearrangement links TRBV19 to TRBJ2-4; D call uncertain. CDR3 length: 16 amino acids. The germline gives CDR1 LNHDA, CDR2 SQIVND (reference sequence). V was clipped by 5 bases and J by 0 bases, with 14 bases between them. CDR3 residues: CASSQATNLAKNIQYF. The DNA for the CDR3 is TGTGCCAGTAGTCAGGCAACAAATCTAGCCAAAAACATTCAGTACTTC.

This clonotype was seen a few times. A much larger clone differs by one base, so this may be a read error. The gene calls are TRBV29-1 and TRBJ1-2; D ambiguous. Per germline, CDR1 SQVTM and CDR2 ANQGSEA. This CDR3 is 10 amino acids long. The CDR3 here is CNVDDYGYTF. CDR3 coding DNA: TGCAACGTTGATGACTATGGCTACACCTTC.

V usage is TRBV24-1 and J usage is TRBJ2-2; 8 positions agree with TRBD1. This CDR3 contains 16 residues. CDR1 is KGHDR, CDR2 SFDVKD, per germline. The junction had 8 bases not matched to a gene; V was cut back by 4 bases and J by 5 bases. This CDR3 reads CATSDGDRGFTGELFF. CDR3 nucleotides: TGTGCCACCAGTGACGGAGACAGGGGTTTTACCGGGGAGCTGTTTTTT.

As for this clonotype: Here the CDR3 omits its conserved ending phenylalanine or tryptophan, so a read error is the likely source. The rearrangement links TRBV20-1 to TRBJ1-1; the D gene is possibly TRBD1 (6 bases). Germline CDR1 DFQATT, CDR2 SNEGSKA (reference sequence). The CDR3 consists of 13 residues. Between the trimmed V and J ends, which lost 0 bases and 5 bases, there was a span of 10 bases. CDR3 DNA: TGCAGTGCTAGAGATCACAGGGATACTGAAGCTTTCCTT. Residues: CSARDHRDTEAFL.

This chain connects TRBV2 to TRBJ2-7; TRBD2 matches at 9 bases. The CDR3 is 14 amino acids. J was trimmed by 3 bases and V by 5 bases; bases with no gene match: 5. Germline V gene data show CDR1 as SNHLY and CDR2 as FYNNEI. This CDR3 is CASSLAGPDYEQYF. The CDR3 nucleotides read TGTGCCAGCAGTCTAGCGGGGCCCGACTACGAGCAGTACTTC.

The chain uses TRBV4-1 and TRBJ2-3; TRBD1 matches 12 bases. The J segment lost 4 bases and the V segment lost 4 bases, leaving 6 bases of the junction unmatched. CDR3 size: 16 residues. Germline loops: CDR1 MGHRA, CDR2 YSYEKL. CDR3 sequence: CASSPRGTGGPDTQYF. In nucleotides, the CDR3 is TGCGCCAGCAGCCCAAGAGGGACAGGGGGCCCAGATACGCAGTATTTT.

The chain couples TRBV5-4 to TRBJ1-2, with 7 bases matching TRBD1. Germline V gives CDR1 SGHNT, CDR2 YYREEE (reference sequence). The CDR3 loop spans 14 amino acids. Germline trimming cut 5 bases from V and 6 bases from J; bases unmatched to any gene: 10. The CDR3 coding sequence is TGTGCCAGCAGGCCCAGGGGGTCGGGAAATGGCTACACCTTC. As protein: CASRPRGSGNGYTF.

The table lists this clonotype with many counts. This chain connects TRBV24-1 to TRBJ2-5; D gene ambiguous. Germline CDR1 reads KGHDR; CDR2 reads SFDVKD. This CDR3 region has 12 residues. Trimming took 1 base from V and 7 from J, leaving 6 bases between them. CDR3 amino acids: CATSDFLATQYF. The CDR3 nucleotides read TGTGCCACCAGTGATTTTTTGGCGACCCAGTACTTC.

V usage is TRBV18 and J usage is TRBJ2-2; 7 positions match TRBD2. The trim removed 0 bases at V and 1 base at J, leaving 2 bases unmatched. CDR1 and CDR2 (germline): KGHSH, LQKENI. The CDR3 has 16 residues. The CDR3 region is CASSPPASGNTGELFF. The CDR3 DNA sequence: TGTGCCAGCTCACCACCAGCTAGCGGGAACACCGGGGAGCTGTTTTTT.